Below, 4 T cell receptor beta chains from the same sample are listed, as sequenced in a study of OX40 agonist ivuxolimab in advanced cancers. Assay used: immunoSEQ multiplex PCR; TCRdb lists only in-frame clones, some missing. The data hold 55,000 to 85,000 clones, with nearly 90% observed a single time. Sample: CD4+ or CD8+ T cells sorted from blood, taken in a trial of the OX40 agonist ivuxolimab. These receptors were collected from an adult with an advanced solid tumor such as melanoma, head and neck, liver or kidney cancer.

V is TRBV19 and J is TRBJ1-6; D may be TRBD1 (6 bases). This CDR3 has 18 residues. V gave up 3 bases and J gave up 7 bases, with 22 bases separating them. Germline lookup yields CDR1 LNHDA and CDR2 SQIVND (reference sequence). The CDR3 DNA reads TGTGCCAGTAGTATGGAAGGACAGTTTATGGGGGGGAATTCACCCCTCCACTTT. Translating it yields CASSMEGQFMGGNSPLHF.

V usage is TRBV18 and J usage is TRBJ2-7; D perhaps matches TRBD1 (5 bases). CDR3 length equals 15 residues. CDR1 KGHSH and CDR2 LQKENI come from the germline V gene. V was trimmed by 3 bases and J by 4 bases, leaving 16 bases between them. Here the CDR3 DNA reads TGTGCCAGCTCACCCCAGGGTCCAAATACGTACGAGCAGTACTTC. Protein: CASSPQGPNTYEQYF.

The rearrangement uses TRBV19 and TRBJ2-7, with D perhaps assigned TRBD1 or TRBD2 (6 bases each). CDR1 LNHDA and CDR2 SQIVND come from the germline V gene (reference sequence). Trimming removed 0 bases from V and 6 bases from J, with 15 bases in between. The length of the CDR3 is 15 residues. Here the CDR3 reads CASSIDHQQGLEQYF. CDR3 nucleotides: TGTGCCAGTAGTATAGACCACCAACAGGGACTCGAGCAGTACTTC.

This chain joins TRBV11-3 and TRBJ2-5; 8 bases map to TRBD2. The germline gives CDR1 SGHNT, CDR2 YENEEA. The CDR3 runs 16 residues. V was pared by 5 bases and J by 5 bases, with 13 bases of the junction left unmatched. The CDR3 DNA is TGTGCCAGCAGCCAAAATACGGGAGGGCCACGGGAGACCCAGTACTTC. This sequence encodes CASSQNTGGPRETQYF.